This T cell receptor (beta chain) was sequenced in a study of cytomegalovirus exposure and HLA in healthy donors (dated by TCRdb to 2016 to 2017). Background on the whole study: An earlier analysis of some 620 of the donors reported 250 to 350 Gb of sequence data and around 120 million unique TCR beta sequences obtained from around 170 million T cells. Along with the approximately 620-subject first cohort, a separate validation cohort of over 90 different subjects was used. All discovery cohort repertoires had been generated on a single sequencing platform. An earlier analysis of approximately 500 of the donors applied high-throughput TCR beta sequencing to assess whether each TCR beta V gene segment acted as functional or pseudogenic. HLA typing covered class I and class II loci at four-digit resolution. Because of strong linkage in the cohort, roughly five DR-DQ haplotypes were treated as single units for association and clustering. An early release that covered some 640 HLA-typed donors contained about 300 gigabases of sequencing data and tens of millions of unique TCR sequences. A later genetic analysis used genome-wide SNP genotypes for about 55% of the 666 donors, treating that subset as a discovery cohort. The study profiled the T cell repertoires of hundreds of subjects by immunosequencing and related them to cytomegalovirus serostatus. Among the approximately 400 genotyped donors, roughly 80% belonged to the genetic ancestry cluster associated with self-reported Caucasian donors. The study was designed to test whether signatures of past pathogen exposure could be identified by cataloging public T cell receptors. Among some 410 genotyped donors of the cohort, an average of around 220,000 unique TCR beta nucleotide sequences was sequenced per donor, of which 15% to 20% were non-productive. Donor age, sex, ethnicity and CMV serostatus were compiled alongside the repertoire data. A later analysis re-examined previously published TCR beta repertoires from just over 650 donors and added high-resolution HLA genotyping to investigate patterns of TCR occurrence. Rather than using new phenotypic data, the later analysis identified candidate immune exposures from TCR beta sequences and from how often those sequences occurred across donors. To predict cytomegalovirus infection status, the study brought together high-throughput TCR immunosequencing, statistical association of individual TCRs with disease status, and machine learning. The number of typed donors differed by locus: roughly 620-640 for A, B, C, DRB1 and DQB1; 500 to 550 for DQA1; around 580 for DPA1; and roughly 490 for DPB1.

The trim is 2 bases for V and 3 bases for J, with a gap of 7 bases between the germline ends. From cysteine to phenylalanine, the CDR3 is 13 amino acids long. Here the CDR3 DNA is all that survives: 39 bases in frame from base 1. The germline V gene specifies SNHLY as CDR1 and FYNNEI as CDR2. The cohort was made up of under 800 healthy bone marrow donors. At the time of sampling, all cohort members were nominally healthy, though unrecorded immune exposures were likely present. The donor was CMV seropositive and was included in the group of approximately 310 seropositive cohort members. Every donor gave a peripheral blood sample, and the peripheral blood mononuclear cells from that sample were used for TCR beta sequencing. Genomic DNA extraction from the blood cell samples was performed with the Qiagen DNeasy Blood Extraction Kit. To note about this clone: This clone's antigen is unknown. Per-base qualities were not stored, and no clone one base away is much larger. Within the sample, other DNA sequences also encode this same CDR3.

What the work shows at the level of the full study, not this receptor alone: In a later analysis, several top co-occurrence clusters were reported to appear linked to parvovirus B19, influenza, CMV and Epstein-Barr virus. According to a later analysis, most CMV-associated TCR beta chains appeared to be HLA-restricted, and the HLA associations seemed to be driven largely by CMV exposure. The study gave a list of some 150 TCR beta chains associated with cytomegalovirus. A few of the identified cytomegalovirus-associated TCR beta chains were confirmed in vitro to be specific for cytomegalovirus antigens. For the cohort, immune exposure information was limited to CMV serostatus. A later analysis found that HLA-associated TCR beta chains were more clonally expanded and had lower generation probabilities than equally common non-associated chains. The sequencing pipeline was judged likely to have produced a cluster of highly shared sequence variants as a technical artifact. In a later analysis, the rate of TCR association differed among HLA loci, with DRB1 alleles having the most associated TCRs and HLA-C alleles having the fewest. Because HLA typing was missing for some donors at each locus, association tests included only the typed subset. The authors suggested that the approach could potentially be extended to other disease states and immunological phenotypes. Assigning TCR associations to individual alleles was difficult when HLA alleles, especially DR and DQ, strongly co-occurred. Linkage disequilibrium might explain the correlated functional status among segregating V segments, but an unknown experimental factor could not be ruled out. An earlier analysis of 587 of the donors showed that most TCR beta V segments appeared in productive rearrangements either about 87% or about 30% of the time, which broadly matched IMGT annotations. Some IMGT-functional V segments, including TRBV6-2 and TRBV6-3, could not be told apart with the 87-base-pair reads, so those segments were excluded. Compared with the 666-donor mean, donors in an Asian-associated ancestry cluster had fewer N-insertions in productive TCRs, according to a later genetic analysis. In a later genetic analysis, a missense DCLRE1C variant was associated with V-gene and J-gene trimming of TCR beta chains, and the association was replicated in an independent cohort. Cytomegalovirus status was reported to be diagnosed by the classifier with high specificity and sensitivity in both the original and validation cohorts. A further reported finding was that TCR beta sequences accurately predicted the HLA-A and HLA-B alleles for most subjects in the first cohort. Because counts were too low, roughly 16 rarely observed V segments, including chromosome 9 orphons, were left out of the earlier analysis of 587 of the donors. Across donors, most TCR sequences were observed very rarely, whereas some public TCRs were present in many individuals. In this cohort, only TCR beta chains were sequenced, and detectable features were limited by the absence of alpha or paired-chain data. Sequencing depth was assumed to be roughly uniform across donors in the presence/absence analyses, though that assumption may not hold. At a false discovery rate of 0.05, a later analysis linked 16,000 or so TCR beta sequences to specific HLA alleles.

Library creation used the immunoSEQ multiplex PCR assay. A mixture of 60 forward primers for TCR Vbeta segments and 13 reverse primers for TCR Jbeta segments was used in the multiplex PCR. The CDR3 region of rearranged TCR beta genes was amplified from genomic DNA by a multiplex PCR assay. Amplified TCR beta libraries were sequenced as 87-base-pair reads on the Illumina HiSeq System. The paper's processing steps were these. In a later analysis, about 80 million unique TCR beta chains were counted across the roughly 700 repertoires, and around 10 million of these chains were shared by at least two donors. A nearest-neighbor algorithm error-corrected the raw reads and collapsed the reads into unique sequences, merging closely related sequences to remove PCR and sequencing errors. V, D and J gene segments were assigned by aligning CDR3 sequences to IMGT reference sequences. For a sequence to be retained, a match of at least six nucleotides to both a V gene segment and a J gene segment was required. Rearrangements were called productive when the CDR3 lacked stop codons and stayed in frame with V and J; all others were non-productive. CDR3 was defined by IMGT convention, running from the second conserved V-encoded cysteine to the conserved J-encoded phenylalanine. The earlier analysis of 450 to 750 of the donors excluded any sequence lacking an unambiguous match to a single V gene segment. In an earlier analysis of approximately 560 of the donors, a V segment was called functional when productive rearrangements were above 56.7%, and segregating when the standard deviation between donors exceeded 5%. A statistical classification framework was built for diagnosing cytomegalovirus status from the catalog of TCR beta chain sequences. In a later analysis, V and J genes were assigned by comparing TCR nucleotide sequences against IMGT/GENE-DB human TR gene sequences. The TCRdist pipeline was used in a later analysis to assign CDR3 sequences and most-parsimonious VDJ recombination scenarios. In a later analysis, each TCR beta chain was defined by its CDR3 amino acid sequence together with its V-gene family, and reads lacking a unique V-gene family were excluded. As a way to deal with suspected cross-contamination and a sequencing artifact, a later analysis dropped hundreds of nucleotide sequences that were highly shared and had low generation probability. In a later analysis, a clonal expansion index was calculated for each public chain from normalized within-repertoire ranks of inferred template counts. Generation probabilities in a later analysis came from a VDJ recombination model fitted to out-of-frame rearrangements, and those results were checked against IGoR. In a later analysis, TCR-TCR, TCR-HLA and TCR-CMV co-occurrence was scored with hypergeometric tests, and a repertoire-size bias correction was applied to TCR pairs. A later analysis estimated false discovery rates by permuting HLA or CMV assignments 20 times. In a later analysis, co-occurring TCRs were grouped using DBSCAN, with TCRdist sequence similarity added in when clustering inside HLA-allele-positive subsets. Repertoires with fewer than 30,000 or more than 120,000 public chains were left out of co-occurrence clustering, as were a handful of repertoires with anomalous nucleotide sharing. TCRdb re-hosts the immuneACCESS table, in-frame sequences only. Its copies lack some clones; in the studies checked, an unresolved V gene accounts for under half of them, and the cause for the rest is not known. V, J and clone size reflect that table, while D and trimming were determined from the DNA. A total of under 200,000 clones appear in this sample, about four fifths of them only once. The leading ten clones occupy 4.5% to 7.5% of the sample.

The specimen sequenced was PBMCs. The sequence is built from TRBV2 and TRBJ1-1; the D gene is unclear. The receptor's source is a woman aged 25-40 years in good health and CMV-seropositive. The CDR3 amino acid sequence is: CASSETGDTEAFF. The DNA sequence reads TGTGCCAGCAGTGAAACCGGGGACACTGAAGCTTTCTTT.